The 18 T cell receptor beta chains listed next were all sequenced from one sample in a study of regulatory T cells in long-lasting Graves disease. Both iRepertoire HTBI primers and Arm-PCR of CDR3 regions were used to build the TCR beta libraries. TCRdb recomputed calls from the multiplex PCR reads with MiXCR, one row per CDR3 protein. This table holds roughly 520,000 distinct CDR3 sequences, more than 10% found once. As for time point: newly diagnosed GD, antithyroid drugs for less than 3 months. TCR sequences were obtained from RNA taken from PBMCs. The sample was also linked to a second study, of T cells in Graves' hyperthyroidism and ophthalmopathy.

Specimen: peripheral blood mononuclear cells (PBMCs), collected at new diagnosis, from a patient treated with antithyroid drugs. The receptors originated from a woman under 40 with Graves disease.

A word on this clonotype: At one of its ends the junction is not consistent with the germline gene, which may arise from a read error. V and J are TRBV5-6 and TRBJ2-7; the D gene is possibly TRBD2 (6 bases). The CDR3 covers 14 residues. CDR1 and CDR2 (germline): SGHDT, YYEEEE. CDR3 amino acids: CASSLVAGINERYF. CDR3 bases: TGTGCCAGCAGCTTGGTGGCGGGGATCAACGAGCGGTACTTC. Looking up the rest from reference TRBV5-6 and TRBJ2-7 gives the full variable domain: DAGVTQSPTHLIKTRGQQVTLRCSPKSGHDTVSWYQQALGQGPQFIFQYYEEEERQRGNFPDRFSGHQFPNYSSELNVNALLLGDSALYLCASSLVAGINERYFGPGTRLTVT.

For this clonotype: Being one base from a much bigger clone, this may be a read error. The chain carries TRBV5-1 and TRBJ1-6, with TRBD1 as a possible D gene (6 bases). This CDR3 comprises 15 residues. Deletions cut 3 bases from V and 11 bases from J, with 18 bases between. In germline, CDR1 is SGHRS, CDR2 YFSETQ. CDR3 region: CASSSGTPANPPLHF. The CDR3 nucleotides read TGCGCCAGCAGCTCAGGGACACCCGCCAATCCACCCCTCCACTTT.

In its sample, this clonotype was seen many times. This chain connects TRBV29-1 to TRBJ1-4; D not certain. The CDR3 has 14 residues. The V gene's germline CDR1 is SQVTM and CDR2 ANQGSEA. V was shortened by 4 bases and J by 0 bases, with 9 bases between the two germline ends. The CDR3 bases are TGCAGCGTTGTGGGAATTGCAACTAATGAAAAACTGTTTTTT. It codes for CSVVGIATNEKLFF.

This clonotype was counted at least ten times. The chain joins TRBV6-2 or TRBV6-3 to TRBJ1-1; D is uncertain. The V and J ends lost 5 bases and 1 base respectively, with 14 bases between them. Germline CDR1 reads MNHEY; CDR2 reads SVGEGT. The CDR3 is 15 residues long. Here the CDR3 DNA reads TGTGCCAGCAGTGCGTTACGCCGGGAGAACACTGAAGCTTTCTTT. Translating it yields CASSALRRENTEAFF.

Worth noting for this clonotype: Given a much more abundant clone one base away, this may be a read error. The genes are TRBV4-1 and TRBJ1-5; D perhaps matches TRBD1 (5 bases). Germline assignment: CDR1 MGHRA and CDR2 YSYEKL. The length of the CDR3 is 16 residues. This CDR3 is CASIQGSEGPYQPQHF. CDR3 DNA sequence: TGCGCCAGCATCCAAGGGTCCGAGGGGCCCTATCAGCCCCAGCATTTT.

The table lists this clonotype with a few counts. The chain joins TRBV19 to TRBJ2-7, with D perhaps TRBD1 (5 bases). V dropped 2 bases and J dropped 1 base, with 9 bases sitting between them. Looked up from germline, CDR1 is LNHDA and CDR2 is SQIVND (reference sequence). The CDR3 sequence is 14 residues long. For the CDR3, the DNA is TGTGCCAGTAGTATACAGGGTGGGTCCTACGAGCAGTACTTC. It yields the protein CASSIQGGSYEQYF.

This clonotype has a count of ten or more. The chain carries TRBV29-1 and TRBJ1-6, with no clear D. V lost 4 bases and J 6 bases, leaving 4 bases between the germline ends. CDR1 is SQVTM, CDR2 ANQGSEA, per germline. This CDR3 is 11 amino acids long. Written as DNA, the CDR3 is TGCAGCGTTGGTGGTAATTCACCCCTCCACTTT. It yields the protein CSVGGNSPLHF. The full variable domain, its missing parts supplied by reference TRBV29-1 and TRBJ1-6, is SAVISQKPSRDICQRGTSLTIQCQVDSQVTMMFWYRQQPGQSLTLIATANQGSEATYESGFVIDKFPISRPNLTFSTLTVSNMSPEDSSIYLCSVGGNSPLHFGNGTRLTVT.

This clonotype was seen at least ten times. CDR3: CASSYAGWLNTEAFF. The CDR3 coding sequence is TGTGCCAGCAGTTATGCGGGTTGGCTGAACACTGAAGCTTTCTTT. J is TRBJ1-1 and V is TRBV2; D gene unclear. Germline V gives CDR1 SNHLY, CDR2 FYNNEI. The CDR3 loop spans 15 amino acids. Trimming shortened V by 5 bases and J by 0 bases, and 13 bases separated the two germline ends.

The chain uses TRBV9 and TRBJ1-2; 9 positions match TRBD1. CDR1 and CDR2 from the germline V gene are SGDLS and YYNGEE. V lost 4 bases, J lost 4 bases, and 17 bases stayed unmatched. The CDR3 is 18 amino acids. Written as DNA, the CDR3 is TGTGCCAGCAGCCCTTGGGGACAGGGAAAGGGAACAGTCTATGGCTACACCTTC. Its protein is CASSPWGQGKGTVYGYTF. The variable domain in full, completed from reference TRBV9 and TRBJ1-2, reads DSGVTQTPKHLITATGQRVTLRCSPRSGDLSVYWYQQSLDQGLQFLIQYYNGEERAKGNILERFSAQQFPDLHSELNLSSLELGDSALYFCASSPWGQGKGTVYGYTFGSGTRLTVV.

Many counts were recorded for this clonotype. The chain couples TRBV7-2 to TRBJ2-7; TRBD1 agrees at 8 bases. The CDR3 covers 17 residues. The V gene's germline CDR1 is SGHTA and CDR2 FQGNSA. After removal of 1 base from V and 0 bases from J, the junction contained 8 bases not matched to a gene. As DNA, the CDR3 is TGTGCCAGCAGCTTAGTACGGCCCGGGACAGGCTCCTACGAGCAGTACTTC. Protein: CASSLVRPGTGSYEQYF.

Ten or more counts support this clonotype. Written as DNA, the CDR3 is TGCAGTGCTAGTTCTAGCGGGAGCGGTTGGGGCACAGATACGCAGTATTTT. Encoded protein: CSASSSGSGWGTDTQYF. The chain recombines TRBV20-1 with TRBJ2-3; TRBD2 matches at 10 bases. The CDR3 is 17 residues long. The trim removed 3 bases at V and 1 base at J, leaving 10 bases unmatched. Germline V gene data show CDR1 as DFQATT and CDR2 as SNEGSKA (reference sequence).

This clonotype showed up many times. The V and J genes are TRBV7-2 and TRBJ1-6; 10 nucleotides agree with TRBD1. CDR3 length equals 16 residues. CDR1 is SGHTA and CDR2 is FQGNSA in the germline V gene. V lost 4 bases and J lost 8; bases outside the gene matches: 8. CDR3 sequence (DNA): TGTGCCAGCAGCTGGGGGACAGGGGCCCAGGATTCACCCCTCCACTTT. This codes for CASSWGTGAQDSPLHF. Full variable domain (outside the CDR3, taken from reference TRBV7-2 and TRBJ1-6): GAGVSQSPSNKVTEKGKDVELRCDPISGHTALYWYRQSLGQGLEFLIYFQGNSAPDKSGLPSDRFSAERTGGSVSTLTIQRTQQEDSAVYLCASSWGTGAQDSPLHFGNGTRLTVT.

The sample holds a few counts of this clonotype. The gene calls are TRBV5-1 and TRBJ2-2, with TRBD1 matching 7 bases. CDR1 and CDR2 from the germline V gene are SGHRS and YFSETQ. The trim removed 5 bases at V and 7 bases at J, leaving 8 bases unmatched. The CDR3 extends over 14 amino acids. The CDR3 here is CASRPGTADGELFF. CDR3 in DNA: TGCGCCAGCAGACCAGGGACAGCAGACGGGGAGCTGTTTTTT.

This clonotype was detected many times. This chain's CDR3 is CASSPYLKPGSYEQYF. As DNA, the CDR3 is TGTGCCAGCAGTCCCTACTTGAAACCAGGCTCCTACGAGCAGTACTTC. The chain carries TRBV27 and TRBJ2-7; D is undetermined. The CDR3 is 16 residues long. The V and J ends lost 5 bases and 0 bases respectively, with 17 bases between them. The germline V gene has CDR1 MNHEY and CDR2 SMNVEV (reference sequence).

This clonotype came up many times. CDR3 nucleotides: TGTGCCAGCAGTCAATCACGTGCGGATCCCAAAAACATTCAGTACTTC. Amino acids: CASSQSRADPKNIQYF. V usage is TRBV6-1 and J usage is TRBJ2-4; no firm D call. V lost 5 bases and J lost 2, with 16 bases in between. The length of the CDR3 is 16 residues. Germline loops: CDR1 MNHNS, CDR2 SASEGT.

The chain recombines TRBV28 with TRBJ1-1; 7 bases agree with TRBD1. CDR1 is MDHEN, CDR2 SYDVKM, per germline. The length of the CDR3 is 15 residues. After removal of 5 bases from V and 4 bases from J, the junction contained 10 bases not matched to a gene. In nucleotides, the CDR3 is TGTGCCAGCAGTGCCCGACAGGGCCAAAGCACTGAAGCTTTCTTT. This encodes CASSARQGQSTEAFF.

This clonotype has ten or more counts. This sequence joins TRBV29-1 and TRBJ1-1, with D hard to call. Trimming took 2 bases from V and 5 from J, leaving 6 bases between them. The CDR3 is 11 amino acids. Germline loops: CDR1 SQVTM, CDR2 ANQGSEA. CDR3 loop: CSVERKTEAFF. As DNA, the CDR3 is TGCAGCGTTGAACGTAAGACTGAAGCTTTCTTT.

This clonotype came up many times. V gene TRBV28 combines with J gene TRBJ2-2; 16 bases fit TRBD2. The V gene end was trimmed by 7 bases and the J gene end by 5 bases; junction bases not matched to a gene: 4. The CDR3 sequence is 16 residues long. The germline CDR1 and CDR2 sequences are MDHEN and SYDVKM. CDR3 DNA: TGTGCCAGCACGGGACTAGCGGGAGGGCGGACCGGGGAGCTGTTTTTT. Protein: CASTGLAGGRTGELFF.